This T cell receptor (beta chain) was obtained from a study of T cell responses to AZD1222 COVID-19 vaccine. Overall study findings and caveats: Donors in the cohort were predominantly white British and more often female, and clonal diversity was possibly underestimated.

Some clones are missing from TCRdb's copy, which holds only in-frame ones; the method was immunoSEQ multiplex PCR. Among around 100,000 clones, 70% to 90% were seen once, and the ten largest hold just over 4%. Note on this clone: Its antigen is unknown.

V lost 7 bases, J lost 4 bases, and 9 bases stayed unmatched. The CDR3 has 14 amino acids. Germline values: CDR1 SGHRS, CDR2 YFSETQ. Material: peripheral blood, obtained on day 0 of MenACWY control vaccination. The source is an adult in good health. This rearrangement joins TRBV5-1 to TRBJ2-5; 8 bases are shared with TRBD1. The DNA of the CDR3 is TGCGCCAGCCGCCAGGGGGCCATAGGAGAGACCCAGTACTTC. Its translation is CASRQGAIGETQYF.